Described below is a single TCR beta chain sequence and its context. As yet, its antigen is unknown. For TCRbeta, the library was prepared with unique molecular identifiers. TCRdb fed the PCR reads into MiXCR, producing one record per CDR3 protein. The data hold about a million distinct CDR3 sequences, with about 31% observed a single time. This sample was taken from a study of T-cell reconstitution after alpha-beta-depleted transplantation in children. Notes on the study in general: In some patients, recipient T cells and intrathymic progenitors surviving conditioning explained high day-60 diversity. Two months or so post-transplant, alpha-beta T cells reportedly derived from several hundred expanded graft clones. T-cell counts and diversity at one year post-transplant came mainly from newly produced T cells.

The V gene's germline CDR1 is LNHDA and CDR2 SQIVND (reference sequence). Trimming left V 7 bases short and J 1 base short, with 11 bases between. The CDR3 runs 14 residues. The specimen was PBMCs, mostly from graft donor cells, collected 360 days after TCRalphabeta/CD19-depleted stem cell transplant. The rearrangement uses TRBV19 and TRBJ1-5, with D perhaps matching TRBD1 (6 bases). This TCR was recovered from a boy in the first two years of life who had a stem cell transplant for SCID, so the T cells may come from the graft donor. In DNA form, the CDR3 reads TGTGCCAGTAAAACAGGGCCGAGCAATCAGCCCCAGCATTTT. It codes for CASKTGPSNQPQHF.